Shown below are 25 T cell receptor beta chains from a single sample sequenced in a study of T cell responses to AZD1222 COVID-19 vaccine. Clones were read by immunoSEQ multiplex PCR, and TCRdb kept only the in-frame ones, dropping some. The sample comprises approximately 120,000 clones, approximately 88% of which are singletons, and 4.5% to 6% rests with the top ten. The sample here was peripheral blood, taken on day 0 of AZD1222 vaccination. The source of these receptors is an adult in good health.

The chain employs TRBV4-1 and TRBJ1-5; D perhaps matches TRBD1 (6 bases). Germline lookup yields CDR1 MGHRA and CDR2 YSYEKL. The V end was cut by 1 base, the J end by 6 bases, with 13 bases between. This CDR3 region has 15 residues. In DNA form, the CDR3 reads TGCGCCAGCAGCCAAGGAAAGGGGGTAGGTCAGCCCCAGCATTTT. Translation: CASSQGKGVGQPQHF.

The J gene is TRBJ1-4, the V gene TRBV7-6; TRBD1 might be the D (6 bases). Germline V gene data show CDR1 as SGHVS and CDR2 as FNYEAQ. Trimming took off 5 bases at V and 4 bases at J, with 14 bases between the two ends. This CDR3 is built from 15 residues. CDR3 residues: CASSPVGGNNEKLFF. The CDR3 bases are TGTGCCAGCAGCCCCGTCGGGGGCAATAATGAAAAACTGTTTTTT.

The chain carries TRBV5-1 and TRBJ2-1; the D is unclear. The CDR3 spans 13 residues. Trimming left V 2 bases short and J 10 bases short, with 13 bases between. Germline loops: CDR1 SGHRS, CDR2 YFSETQ. This CDR3 reads CASSFRDSNEQFF. The CDR3, as DNA: TGCGCCAGCAGCTTTCGAGACTCCAACGAGCAGTTCTTC.

The rearrangement links TRBV5-1 to TRBJ1-2; D may be TRBD1 (5 bases). Trimming shortened V by 0 bases and J by 0 bases, and 12 bases separated the two germline ends. This CDR3 region has 16 residues. Looked up from germline, CDR1 is SGHRS and CDR2 is YFSETQ. CDR3 coding DNA: TGCGCCAGCAGCTTGGAAGGGGTAGATACTAACTATGGCTACACCTTC. Translated, it gives CASSLEGVDTNYGYTF.

The genes are TRBV7-9 and TRBJ1-1; D is perhaps TRBD1 (6 bases). Trimming stripped 0 bases from V and 3 bases from J, with 8 bases between. This CDR3 comprises 14 residues. Germline V gives CDR1 SEHNR, CDR2 FQNEAQ (reference sequence). CDR3 in amino acids: CASSLARGDTEAFF. The CDR3 DNA reads TGTGCCAGCAGCTTAGCGAGGGGGGACACTGAAGCTTTCTTT.

J is TRBJ2-7 and V is TRBV5-4; D is ambiguous. Per the germline V gene, CDR1 is SGHNT and CDR2 is YYREEE (reference sequence). The CDR3 is 13 residues long. V lost 4 bases to trimming and J lost 3 bases, with 11 bases between them. CDR3 region: CASSQEVYYEQYF. In nucleotides, the CDR3 is TGTGCCAGCAGCCAAGAGGTCTACTACGAGCAGTACTTC. The variable domain in full, with the rest retrieved from reference TRBV5-4 and TRBJ2-7, is ETGVTQSPTHLIKTRGQQVTLRCSSQSGHNTVSWYQQALGQGPQFIFQYYREEENGRGNFPPRFSGLQFPNYSSELNVNALELDDSALYLCASSQEVYYEQYFGPGTRLTVT.

V usage is TRBV12-3 or TRBV12-4 and J usage is TRBJ1-6; D is perhaps TRBD1 (6 bases). CDR3 length: 13 amino acids. V was shortened by 6 bases and J by 10 bases, with 13 bases between the two germline ends. CDR3 bases: TGTGCCAGCAGCATAACAGGGTCCTCACCCCTCCACTTT. Protein sequence: CASSITGSSPLHF.

This chain connects TRBV7-8 to TRBJ1-4; D is unresolved. The CDR3 consists of 15 residues. Germline CDR1 SGHVS, CDR2 FQNEAQ. Trimming stripped 5 bases from V and 8 bases from J, with 18 bases between. This chain's CDR3 is CASSGTAPLREKLFF. The CDR3 coding sequence is TGTGCCAGCAGCGGAACAGCACCCCTGAGGGAAAAACTGTTTTTT. Complete variable domain (other parts from reference TRBV7-8 and TRBJ1-4): GAGVSQSPRYKVAKRGQDVALRCDPISGHVSLFWYQQALGQGPEFLTYFQNEAQLDKSGLPSDRFFAERPEGSVSTLKIQRTQQEDSAVYLCASSGTAPLREKLFFGSGTQLSVL.

The chain is built from TRBV7-8 and TRBJ2-7, with 7 bases that match TRBD2. Germline V gene sequence: CDR1 SGHVS, CDR2 FQNEAQ. V was pared by 0 bases and J by 3 bases, with 5 bases of the junction left unmatched. CDR3 size: 15 residues. The DNA for the CDR3 is TGTGCCAGCAGCTTAGCTGCGGGAGCTGGCTACGAGCAGTACTTC. Translation gives CASSLAAGAGYEQYF.

This chain uses TRBV3-1 (or the pseudogene TRBV3-2) with TRBJ2-2; D gene uncertain. The CDR3 extends over 11 amino acids. Trimming shortened V by 3 bases and J by 6 bases, and 2 bases separated the two germline ends. CDR1 and CDR2 (germline): LGHDT, YNNKEL (reference sequence). CDR3 DNA sequence: TGTGCCAGCAGCCAGGCCGGGGAGCTGTTTTTT. Its translation is CASSQAGELFF.

CDR3 nucleotides: TGTGCCAGCAGCTTAGGTCCGGGATCCTACGAGCAGTACTTC. The encoded protein is CASSLGPGSYEQYF. This chain connects TRBV7-3 to TRBJ2-7; D perhaps matches TRBD2 (5 bases). Germline CDR1 is SGHTA and CDR2 is FQGTGA. The CDR3 spans 14 residues. V was cut by 2 bases and J by 1 base, with 9 bases left in between.

This chain joins TRBV15 and TRBJ2-7; 8 nucleotides line up with TRBD2. V gave up 5 bases and J gave up 2 bases; unmatched junction bases: 8. CDR1 and CDR2 from the germline V gene are LNHNV and YYDKDF (reference sequence). There are 15 residues in the CDR3. CDR3 residues: CATSEVAGSPYEQYF. CDR3 sequence (DNA): TGTGCCACCAGCGAAGTAGCGGGGTCCCCCTACGAGCAGTACTTC.

The chain carries TRBV11-2 and TRBJ2-1; weak D call: TRBD2 (5 bases). Germline V CDR1 and CDR2: SGHAT, FQNNGV. With 1 base removed from V and 4 bases from J, the gap between germline ends came to 11 bases. The CDR3 covers 15 residues. CDR3 bases: TGTGCCAGCAGCTTAGTCCCAGCGGATTACAATGAGCAGTTCTTC. Its translation: CASSLVPADYNEQFF.

The gene calls are TRBV19 and TRBJ1-2; D is ambiguous. This CDR3 is 15 amino acids long. CDR1 is LNHDA, CDR2 SQIVND, per germline (reference sequence). Trimming cost V 3 bases and J 4 bases, with 15 bases left between them. CDR3 loop: CASSILSREPYGYTF. CDR3 nucleotide sequence: TGTGCCAGTAGTATTCTCTCTAGGGAACCCTATGGCTACACCTTC.

The CDR3: CATRDRRNIQYF. The CDR3 DNA reads as TGTGCCACCCGGGACAGGAGAAACATTCAGTACTTC. V gene TRBV24-1 combines with J gene TRBJ2-4, with 8 bases aligning to TRBD1. Germline V lookup: CDR1 KGHDR, CDR2 SFDVKD. V gave up 9 bases and J gave up 6 bases; unmatched junction bases: 3. The length of the CDR3 is 12 residues.

The gene calls are TRBV19 and TRBJ1-4, with D perhaps TRBD1 (5 bases). Germline CDR1 and CDR2: LNHDA and SQIVND (reference sequence). The CDR3 runs to 14 residues. Trimming took off 4 bases at V and 7 bases at J, with 13 bases between the two ends. CDR3 amino acids: CASSRPRVSEKLFF. In DNA form, the CDR3 reads TGTGCCAGTAGTAGACCCAGGGTCTCTGAAAAACTGTTTTTT.

This clone was counted once. J is TRBJ1-5 and V is TRBV12-3 or TRBV12-4; D unresolved. This CDR3 is 11 amino acids long. V was trimmed by 1 base and J by 7 bases, leaving 2 bases between them. The DNA for the CDR3 is TGTGCCAGCAGTTTAGGACAGCCCCAGCATTTT. Translated: CASSLGQPQHF.

The DNA of the CDR3 is TGTGCCACCAGCAGCGGAACTAACTATGGCTACACCTTC. It codes for CATSSGTNYGYTF. The V and J genes are TRBV15 and TRBJ1-2; D is unclear. The V gene lost 3 bases and the J gene lost 0 bases, with 5 bases spanning the gap. The CDR3 is 13 residues long. Germline lookup yields CDR1 LNHNV and CDR2 YYDKDF (reference sequence).

This clone has a handful of counts. The rearrangement joins TRBV9 to TRBJ2-1, with TRBD2 matching 7 bases. J gave up 2 bases and V 4 bases, and 9 bases lay outside the gene matches. CDR3 length: 16 amino acids. Looked up from germline, CDR1 is SGDLS and CDR2 is YYNGEE. CDR3 nucleotides: TGTGCCAGCAGCCCTAAAGCGGGAATCACCTACAATGAGCAGTTCTTC. This encodes CASSPKAGITYNEQFF. The entire variable domain, with the rest obtained from reference TRBV9 and TRBJ2-1, is as follows: DSGVTQTPKHLITATGQRVTLRCSPRSGDLSVYWYQQSLDQGLQFLIQYYNGEERAKGNILERFSAQQFPDLHSELNLSSLELGDSALYFCASSPKAGITYNEQFFGPGTRLTVL.

This chain connects TRBV6-4 to TRBJ2-3; possibly TRBD1 for D (6 bases). Germline V CDR1 and CDR2: MRHNA, SNTAGT. The CDR3 covers 12 residues. V was clipped by 3 bases and J by 5 bases, with 6 bases between them. The CDR3 sequence is CASSEGGDTQYF. In nucleotides, the CDR3 is TGTGCCAGCAGTGAAGGGGGAGATACGCAGTATTTT.

V usage is TRBV6-5 and J usage is TRBJ2-7, with D perhaps assigned TRBD1 or TRBD2 (6 bases each). CDR1 and CDR2 (germline): MNHEY, SVGAGI. The V and J ends lost 0 bases and 2 bases respectively, with 11 bases between them. The CDR3 extends over 15 amino acids. Written as DNA, the CDR3 is TGTGCCAGCAGTTACTCGAGGGGGGTCACCTACGAGCAGTACTTC. This sequence encodes CASSYSRGVTYEQYF.

The rearrangement uses TRBV28 and TRBJ2-2; 11 bases are shared with TRBD2. After removal of 7 bases from V and 5 bases from J, the junction contained 6 bases not matched to a gene. Germline V CDR1 and CDR2: MDHEN, SYDVKM. The CDR3 length is 15 residues. The CDR3 spells CASTVAGGRTGELFF. CDR3 nucleotide sequence: TGTGCCAGCACCGTAGCGGGAGGGAGAACCGGGGAGCTGTTTTTT.

The chain carries TRBV7-8 and TRBJ2-3; D is undetermined. Trimming took off 5 bases at V and 1 base at J, with 10 bases between the two ends. Germline V lookup: CDR1 SGHVS, CDR2 FQNEAQ. This CDR3 contains 14 residues. The CDR3 protein is CASSPEYGTDTQYF. The CDR3 nucleotides are TGTGCCAGCAGCCCGGAGTATGGCACAGATACGCAGTATTTT.

V gene TRBV5-8 combines with J gene TRBJ1-5; 9 bases are shared with TRBD1. Germline V gene sequence: CDR1 SGHTS, CDR2 YDEGEE. The CDR3 extends over 15 amino acids. V lost 4 bases, J lost 8 bases, and 10 bases stayed unmatched. The CDR3 loop is CASSTPGQGAEPQHF. The CDR3 nucleotides read TGTGCCAGCAGCACGCCGGGACAGGGTGCTGAGCCCCAGCATTTT.

The chain is built from TRBV5-8 and TRBJ2-5; 8 nucleotides align to TRBD2. V lost 0 bases to trimming and J lost 10 bases; unmatched junction nucleotides: 8. The CDR3 length is 14 residues. Per the germline V gene, CDR1 is SGHTS and CDR2 is YDEGEE. CDR3 in DNA: TGTGCCAGCAGCTTGGCGGGCCTAGCGGGTAACCAGTACTTC. Amino acids: CASSLAGLAGNQYF.